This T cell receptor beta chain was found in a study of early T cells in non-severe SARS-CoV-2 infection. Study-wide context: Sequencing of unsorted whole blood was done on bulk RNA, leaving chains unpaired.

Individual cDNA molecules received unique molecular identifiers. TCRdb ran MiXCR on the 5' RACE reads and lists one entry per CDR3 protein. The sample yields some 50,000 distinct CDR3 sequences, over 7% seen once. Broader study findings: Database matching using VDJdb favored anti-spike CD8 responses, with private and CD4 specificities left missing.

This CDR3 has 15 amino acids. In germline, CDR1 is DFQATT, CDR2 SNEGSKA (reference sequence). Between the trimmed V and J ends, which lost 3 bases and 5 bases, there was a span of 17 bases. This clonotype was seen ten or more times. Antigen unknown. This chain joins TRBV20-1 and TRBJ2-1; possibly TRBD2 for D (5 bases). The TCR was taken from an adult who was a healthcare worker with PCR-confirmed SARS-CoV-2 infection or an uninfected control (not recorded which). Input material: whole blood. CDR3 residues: CSASSPRRANNEQFF. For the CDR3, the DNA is TGCAGTGCTAGTTCGCCCCGGCGGGCTAACAATGAGCAGTTCTTC.